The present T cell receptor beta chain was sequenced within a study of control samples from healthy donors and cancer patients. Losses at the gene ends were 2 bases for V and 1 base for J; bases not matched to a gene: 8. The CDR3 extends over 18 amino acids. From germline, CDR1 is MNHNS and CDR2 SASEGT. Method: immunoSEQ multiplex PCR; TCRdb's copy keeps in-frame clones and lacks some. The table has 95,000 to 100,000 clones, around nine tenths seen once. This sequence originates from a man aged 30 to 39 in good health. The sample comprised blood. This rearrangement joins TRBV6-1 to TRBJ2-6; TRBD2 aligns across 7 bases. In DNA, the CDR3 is TGTGCCAGCAGTGAAACAGGCCGGCGGGGGTCTGGGGCCAACGTCCTGACTTTC. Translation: CASSETGRRGSGANVLTF.